This T cell receptor (beta chain) was captured in a study of a mutant IDH1 vaccine in newly diagnosed glioma. For the study at large: Patients under treatment included approximately 62% males and approximately 38% females and had a mean age of around 40 years. Receipt of radiotherapy, temozolomide, or both preceded the study, and most received both. Notes on the study in general: Pseudoprogression appeared unlinked to shifts in leading peripheral T cell clonotypes.

The V gene's germline CDR1 is SGHRS and CDR2 YFSETQ. V was trimmed by 5 bases and J by 3 bases, leaving 18 bases between them. The CDR3 totals 16 residues. The time point denotes: baseline, week 1 (first vaccination visit). The treatment here: pre-vaccination baseline after standard-of-care therapy. The donor cohort comprised cases of new WHO grade 3 or 4 IDH1-mutant, ATRX-lost astrocytoma. About this clone: Its antigen is still unknown.

TCRdb's table, derived via immunoSEQ multiplex PCR, lists solely in-frame clones and lacks some. The table records roughly 99,000 clones, about 90% of them present only once. The clonotype originates from a woman in her forties or fifties with glioma. This chain connects TRBV5-1 to TRBJ1-3, with D perhaps TRBD1 (6 bases). The starting material was PBMCs, obtained from a glioma patient treated with radiotherapy, temozolomide or both. This CDR3 reads CASRSLRTADGNTIYF. CDR3 DNA: TGCGCCAGCAGGAGCCTCCGGACAGCGGATGGAAACACCATATATTTT.